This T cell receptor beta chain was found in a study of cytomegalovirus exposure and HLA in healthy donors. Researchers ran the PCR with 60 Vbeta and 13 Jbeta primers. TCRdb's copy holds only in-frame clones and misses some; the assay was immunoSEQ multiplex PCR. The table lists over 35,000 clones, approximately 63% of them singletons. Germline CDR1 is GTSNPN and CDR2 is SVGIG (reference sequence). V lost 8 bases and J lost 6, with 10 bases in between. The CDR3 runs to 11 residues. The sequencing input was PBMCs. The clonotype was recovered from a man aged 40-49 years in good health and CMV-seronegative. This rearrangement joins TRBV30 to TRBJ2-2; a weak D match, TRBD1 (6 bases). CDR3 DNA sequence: TGTGCCCACAGGGAAGCCGGGGAGCTGTTTTTT. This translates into CAHREAGELFF.